The rows below give T cell receptor beta chains drawn from one sample of a study of T cell responses to AZD1222 COVID-19 vaccine. Sequencing used immunoSEQ multiplex PCR; TCRdb keeps in-frame clones, though not all of them. There are roughly 100,000 clones in the sample; almost 85% occur only once, and about 18% lies in the top ten. The source material was peripheral blood, sampled on day 0 of AZD1222 vaccination. Receptors originate from an adult in good health. CDR3s include the opening cysteine and the closing phenylalanine or tryptophan. The D gene is left open where the match is weak. Not every row has a clone size; where given, it reads once, few, many or a size class.

d_gene,j_gene,abundance,v_gene,CDR3nt,CDR3aa
NA,TRBJ2-3,NA,TRBV5-4,TGTGCCAGCAGCTGGTCCAAGGGGGGGAGCACAGATACGCAGTATTTT,CASSWSKGGSTDTQYF
TRBD2,TRBJ2-2,NA,TRBV3-1/TRBV3-2,TGTGCCAGCAGCCAGAACCTTGGACTAGCGGGGAAGGCCGGGGAGCTGTTTTTT,CASSQNLGLAGKAGELFF
NA,TRBJ1-1,NA,TRBV28,TGTGCCAGCAGAAGCGTTTACCGGGCTATGAACACTGAAGCTTTCTTT,CASRSVYRAMNTEAFF
NA,TRBJ2-2,NA,TRBV7-2,TGTGCCAGCAGCCTAGGGTTTGACACCGGGGAGCTGTTTTTT,CASSLGFDTGELFF
NA,TRBJ2-3,NA,TRBV5-1,TGCGCCAGCAGCACTAGCGCCCAGGGGGCGGATACGCAGTATTTT,CASSTSAQGADTQYF
NA,TRBJ1-6,medium-sized,TRBV6-1,TGTGCCAGCAGTGAATTCTGGATGTCAGCTAATTCACCCCTCCACTTT,CASSEFWMSANSPLHF
TRBD2,TRBJ2-3,once,TRBV18,TGTGCCAGCTCACCTAAAGCTAGCGGGAGTTGGACAGATACGCAGTATTTT,CASSPKASGSWTDTQYF
NA,TRBJ1-1,NA,TRBV11-2,TGTGCCAGCAGCTTAGACGGACAGTACACTGAAGCTTTCTTT,CASSLDGQYTEAFF
TRBD2,TRBJ2-1,NA,TRBV11-3,TGTGCCAGCAGCACTCGGGGCGGGGGGCCTCTTAACAATGAGCAGTTCTTC,CASSTRGGGPLNNEQFF
TRBD2,TRBJ2-1,NA,TRBV19,TGTGCCAGTAGTTTCGGGACTAGCGGAAACAATGAGCAGTTCTTC,CASSFGTSGNNEQFF
NA,TRBJ1-2,NA,TRBV13,TGTGCCAGCAGCTTAGGGAGGGGGGCCTATGGCTACACCTTC,CASSLGRGAYGYTF
NA,TRBJ1-2,many,TRBV11-2,TGTGCCAGCAGCCCGATCGTCAGGAATACTAACTATGGCTACACCTTC,CASSPIVRNTNYGYTF
TRBD1,TRBJ1-2,few,TRBV28,TGTGCCAGCAGCGGACAGGGGCTAAACTATGGCTACACCTTC,CASSGQGLNYGYTF
NA,TRBJ1-5,NA,TRBV29-1,TGCAGCGTTGCAGGGACGTTTAGCAATCAGCCCCAGCATTTT,CSVAGTFSNQPQHF
NA,TRBJ2-7,once,TRBV12-5,TGTGCTAGTGGTTTAGGGGGATACGAGCAGTACTTC,CASGLGGYEQYF
TRBD2,TRBJ2-7,NA,TRBV4-1,TGCGCCAGCAGCCACAAAGGGGGAACTAGCGGAACCTACGAGCAGTACTTC,CASSHKGGTSGTYEQYF
NA,TRBJ2-7,NA,TRBV7-2,TGTGCCAGCAGCTTATCTGGCAAATCCTACGAGCAGTACTTC,CASSLSGKSYEQYF
TRBD1,TRBJ1-1,NA,TRBV28,TGTGCCAGCAGTTCCCCCGACAGGGGAAGGACTGAAGCTTTCTTT,CASSSPDRGRTEAFF
TRBD2,TRBJ2-1,NA,TRBV5-1,TGCGCCAGCAGCCCTGTAGCGGGGGCCTCCTACAATGAGCAGTTCTTC,CASSPVAGASYNEQFF
NA,TRBJ2-5,NA,TRBV6-6,TGTGCCAGCAGACGATATATTGGGAGGGGACAGCAAGAGACCCAGTACTTC,CASRRYIGRGQQETQYF
NA,TRBJ1-3,NA,TRBV29-1,TGCAGCGTTGAACCTCAGGACTCTGGAAACACCATATATTTT,CSVEPQDSGNTIYF
NA,TRBJ2-5,NA,TRBV19,TGTGCCAGTAGTTCCAGGGGCAGCCAAGAGACCCAGTACTTC,CASSSRGSQETQYF
NA,TRBJ1-5,NA,TRBV7-3,NA,CASRISVPAAPRPQHF
TRBD2,TRBJ2-1,NA,TRBV7-9,TGTGCCAGCAGCGTAGCTAGCGGGAGGAGGAATGAGCAGTTCTTC,CASSVASGRRNEQFF
TRBD1,TRBJ2-5,NA,TRBV5-1,TGCGCCAGCAGCCGACGGACAGGGCAAGAGACCCAGTACTTC,CASSRRTGQETQYF
TRBD1,TRBJ1-2,NA,TRBV9,TGTGCCAGCAGCGTCCTCGGACAGGGGGCCTATGGCTACACCTTC,CASSVLGQGAYGYTF
TRBD1,TRBJ2-2,NA,TRBV7-3,TGTGCCAGCAGCAAAAACCGGGACAGGGGCACCGGGGAGCTGTTTTTT,CASSKNRDRGTGELFF
NA,TRBJ2-4,NA,TRBV18,TGTGCCAGCTCACCACCGGCAGGAATAGCCAAAAACATTCAGTACTTC,CASSPPAGIAKNIQYF
TRBD2,TRBJ2-2,NA,TRBV6-5,TGTGCCAGCAGGGCCGGGACTACCGCCGGGGAGCTGTTTTTT,CASRAGTTAGELFF
NA,TRBJ1-5,NA,TRBV6-5,TGTGCCAGCAGAGATTTGGGCAATCAGCCCCAGCATTTT,CASRDLGNQPQHF
NA,TRBJ1-3,NA,TRBV6-2/TRBV6-3,TGTGCCAGCAGTTACTCGATTCTGGGGCGGGGAAACACCATATATTTT,CASSYSILGRGNTIYF
TRBD2,TRBJ2-1,NA,TRBV4-1,TGCGCCAGCAGCCAGACTAGCGCCGTGGTCAATGAGCAGTTCTTC,CASSQTSAVVNEQFF
NA,TRBJ2-5,NA,TRBV4-3,TGCGCCAGCAGCCCCGTAAATCGGGGGAGGGAGACCCAGTACTTC,CASSPVNRGRETQYF
NA,TRBJ2-7,NA,TRBV7-9,TGTGCCAGCAGCTTAATTGGGTCGCTGGGCGAGCAGTACTTC,CASSLIGSLGEQYF
TRBD1,TRBJ1-2,NA,TRBV29-1,TGCAGCACCGAGGGACAGATGGAGGACTACACCTTC,CSTEGQMEDYTF
NA,TRBJ1-1,NA,TRBV12-5,TGTGCTAGTGGTTTGGGGCAGGAAGCTTTCTTT,CASGLGQEAFF
TRBD2,TRBJ2-1,NA,TRBV7-9,TGTGCCAGCAGCTTAATAGGCGGGAGCTCCTACAATGAGCAGTTCTTC,CASSLIGGSSYNEQFF
TRBD1,TRBJ2-3,once,TRBV6-2/TRBV6-3,TGTGCCAGCAGTACTCGGGACAGGTCCCAAGATACGCAGTATTTT,CASSTRDRSQDTQYF
NA,TRBJ1-2,NA,TRBV3-1/TRBV3-2,TGTGCCAGCAGCCAAGTCCACGGGGATGGCTACACCTTC,CASSQVHGDGYTF